This T cell receptor (beta chain) is from a study of shared T cell receptors in the human thymus. TCRdb keeps only in-frame clones here, not all; method: immunoSEQ multiplex PCR. The table includes hundreds of thousands of clones, roughly 88% detected once. CDR1 is WNHNN and CDR2 is SYGVQD in the germline V gene (reference sequence). This CDR3 region has 14 residues. Trimming stripped 3 bases from V and 5 bases from J, with 13 bases between. This sample was shared with a second study, whose subject was human thymus T cells.

The source of this sequence is a boy under three years old with a congenital heart defect. This chain connects TRBV10-1 to TRBJ2-5, with D possibly being TRBD1 (6 bases). Input material: thymocytes. CDR3 amino acids: CASSDPGQGETQYF. The DNA of the CDR3 is TGCGCCAGCAGTGATCCGGGACAAGGCGAGACCCAGTACTTC.